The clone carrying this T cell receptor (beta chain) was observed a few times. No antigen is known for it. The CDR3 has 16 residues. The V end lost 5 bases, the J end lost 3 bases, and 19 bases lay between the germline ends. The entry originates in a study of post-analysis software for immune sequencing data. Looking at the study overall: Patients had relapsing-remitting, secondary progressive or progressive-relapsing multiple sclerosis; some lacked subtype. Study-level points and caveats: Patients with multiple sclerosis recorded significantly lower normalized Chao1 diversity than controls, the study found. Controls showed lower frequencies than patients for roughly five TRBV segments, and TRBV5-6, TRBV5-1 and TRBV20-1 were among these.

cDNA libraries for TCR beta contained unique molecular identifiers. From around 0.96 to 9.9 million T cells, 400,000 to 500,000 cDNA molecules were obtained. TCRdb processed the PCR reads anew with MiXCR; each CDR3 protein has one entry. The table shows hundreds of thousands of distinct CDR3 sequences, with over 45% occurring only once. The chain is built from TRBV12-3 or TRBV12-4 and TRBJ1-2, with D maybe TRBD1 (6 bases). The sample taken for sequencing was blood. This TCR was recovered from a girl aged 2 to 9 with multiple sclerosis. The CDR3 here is CASSPGGNRAYYGYTF. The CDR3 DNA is TGTGCCAGCAGTCCCGGCGGTAACAGGGCTTACTATGGCTACACCTTC.